Below, 18 T cell receptor beta chains from the same sample are listed, as sequenced in a study of shared T cell receptors in the human thymus. The repertoire was sequenced with immunoSEQ multiplex PCR; TCRdb's copy has only in-frame clones and lacks some. The sample records hundreds of thousands of clones, 85% to 95% being singletons. The sample taken for sequencing was thymocytes. The receptors stem from a human donor.

The chain joins TRBV11-2 to TRBJ1-1; D is possibly TRBD1 (6 bases). Germline CDR1 and CDR2: SGHAT and FQNNGV. Trimming stripped 1 base from V and 3 bases from J, with 12 bases between. This CDR3 has 15 residues. CDR3 amino acids: CASSLGWGAHTEAFF. CDR3 DNA sequence: TGTGCCAGCAGCTTAGGGTGGGGGGCGCACACTGAAGCTTTCTTT.

The chain recombines TRBV2 with TRBJ1-2; D call uncertain. Germline assignment: CDR1 SNHLY and CDR2 FYNNEI. The CDR3 totals 14 residues. Trimming removed 7 bases from V and 3 bases from J, with 15 bases in between. Here the CDR3 DNA reads TGTGCCAGCACCGGCGCCGGGGTGGACTATGGCTACACCTTC. This encodes CASTGAGVDYGYTF.

This chain links TRBV7-2 with TRBJ2-3; either TRBD1 or TRBD2 may fit D (5 bases each). Trimming cost V 3 bases and J 3 bases, with 16 bases left between them. CDR1 is SGHTA and CDR2 is FQGNSA in the germline V gene. The CDR3 runs 16 residues. This chain's CDR3 is CASSLGDRDYTDTQYF. DNA for the CDR3: TGTGCCAGCAGCTTGGGGGACCGGGATTATACAGATACGCAGTATTTT.

The rearrangement joins TRBV5-1 to TRBJ1-2, with D perhaps matching TRBD1 (6 bases). V lost 0 bases and J lost 5, with 14 bases in between. Per germline, CDR1 SGHRS and CDR2 YFSETQ. The CDR3 has 15 amino acids. CDR3: CASSLGRGRVYGYTF. CDR3 DNA sequence: TGCGCCAGCAGCTTGGGCCGGGGGCGAGTATATGGCTACACCTTC.

V is TRBV5-6 and J is TRBJ2-5; tentative D call: TRBD2 (5 bases). The J call may not be correct, given that the DNA end is closer to TRBJ2-7. The CDR3 length is 14 residues. The germline CDR1 and CDR2 sequences are SGHDT and YYEEEE. CDR3 sequence reads: CASSDRRDWYEQYF. In DNA, the CDR3 is TGTGCCAGCAGCGATCGTCGGGATTGGTACGAGCAGTACTTC.

The chain employs TRBV6-5 and TRBJ2-7; D not certain. The CDR3 extends over 14 amino acids. V lost 5 bases to trimming and J lost 6 bases, with 17 bases between them. Germline CDR1 reads MNHEY; CDR2 reads SVGAGI. CDR3 loop: CASSTEFHSPEQYF. As DNA, the CDR3 is TGTGCCAGCAGTACTGAGTTTCATTCCCCCGAGCAGTACTTC.

This chain links TRBV28 with TRBJ1-3; D not certain. The V and J ends lost 3 bases and 4 bases respectively, with 28 bases between them. In germline, CDR1 is MDHEN, CDR2 SYDVKM. The CDR3 is 20 amino acids. The CDR3 sequence: CASSLSSRPGESSQGNTIYF. In DNA form, the CDR3 reads TGTGCCAGCAGTTTGTCTTCCCGGCCGGGTGAGTCCTCCCAAGGAAACACCATATATTTT.

This chain uses TRBV19 with TRBJ2-7; 7 bases are a match to TRBD2. This CDR3 has 12 amino acids. The germline V gene encodes CDR1 LNHDA and CDR2 SQIVND (reference sequence). Losses at the gene ends were 6 bases for V and 1 base for J; bases not matched to a gene: 0. CDR3 coding DNA: TGTGCCAGTAGGGGGGGGTCCTACGAGCAGTACTTC. It yields the protein CASRGGSYEQYF.

The chain has TRBV7-8 and TRBJ1-2; TRBD1 agrees at 7 bases. Trimming cost V 3 bases and J 7 bases; bases outside gene matches: 5. There are 13 residues in the CDR3. Looked up from germline, CDR1 is SGHVS and CDR2 is FQNEAQ. In nucleotides, the CDR3 is TGTGCCAGCAGCTTTCCCACAGGGGCTGGCTACACCTTC. Translated: CASSFPTGAGYTF.

J is TRBJ2-2 and V is TRBV2; the D is unclear. Deletions cut 0 bases from V and 5 bases from J, with 10 bases between. The CDR3 contains 15 residues. Germline CDR1 reads SNHLY; CDR2 reads FYNNEI. CDR3 sequence: CASSEARSTTGELFF. CDR3 in DNA: TGTGCCAGCAGTGAAGCGCGCAGTACTACCGGGGAGCTGTTTTTT. Full variable domain (outside the CDR3, taken from reference TRBV2 and TRBJ2-2): EPEVTQTPSHQVTQMGQEVILRCVPISNHLYFYWYRQILGQKVEFLVSFYNNEISEKSEIFDDQFSVERPDGSNFTLKIRSTKLEDSAMYFCASSEARSTTGELFFGEGSRLTVL.

The gene calls are TRBV6-4 and TRBJ2-3, with a weak D call TRBD2 (5 bases). The ends were cut back, 6 bases at V and 3 bases at J, with 16 bases in the middle. Germline loops: CDR1 MRHNA, CDR2 SNTAGT. CDR3 size: 15 residues. This chain's CDR3 is CASSPGAEATDTQYF. CDR3 coding DNA: TGTGCCAGCAGCCCCGGAGCGGAGGCTACAGATACGCAGTATTTT.

The chain joins TRBV5-1 to TRBJ2-5; D gene ambiguous. V lost 4 bases and J 4 bases, leaving 11 bases between the germline ends. The germline V gene has CDR1 SGHRS and CDR2 YFSETQ. The CDR3 has 13 residues. The CDR3 loop reads CASSRGPAETQYF. CDR3 nucleotide sequence: TGCGCCAGCAGCCGCGGCCCAGCAGAGACCCAGTACTTC. Looking up the rest from reference TRBV5-1 and TRBJ2-5 gives the full variable domain: KAGVTQTPRYLIKTRGQQVTLSCSPISGHRSVSWYQQTPGQGLQFLFEYFSETQRNKGNFPGRFSGRQFSNSRSEMNVSTLELGDSALYLCASSRGPAETQYFGPGTRLLVL.

The chain joins TRBV19 to TRBJ2-5; 9 nucleotides match TRBD1. Losses at the gene ends were 5 bases for V and 1 base for J; bases not matched to a gene: 14. Germline CDR1 and CDR2: LNHDA and SQIVND (reference sequence). This CDR3 contains 18 residues. CDR3 region: CASSFGTGRAGTQETQYF. The CDR3 nucleotides are TGTGCCAGTAGTTTTGGGACAGGGAGAGCGGGGACCCAAGAGACCCAGTACTTC.

This chain links TRBV6-1 with TRBJ2-3; possibly TRBD2 for D (5 bases). Trimming took 8 bases from V and 0 from J, leaving 15 bases between them. This CDR3 has 15 residues. Germline CDR1 reads MNHNS; CDR2 reads SASEGT. CDR3 loop: CASPGRVESTDTQYF. As DNA, the CDR3 is TGTGCCAGCCCCGGGCGGGTGGAGAGCACAGATACGCAGTATTTT.

The chain joins TRBV28 to TRBJ1-5; no firm D call. Germline V gene lookup returns CDR1 MDHEN and CDR2 SYDVKM. V lost 8 bases to trimming and J lost 7 bases, with 18 bases between them. The CDR3 loop spans 14 amino acids. CDR3 protein: CASSRVGLGQPQHF. CDR3 sequence (DNA): TGTGCCAGCTCCCGTGTTGGGCTCGGGCAGCCCCAGCATTTT.

CDR3 nucleotide sequence: TGTGCCACCAGCAGTTGGATCTCGGACAGGAGTTACTATGGCTACACCTTC. This encodes CATSSWISDRSYYGYTF. V gene TRBV15 combines with J gene TRBJ1-2, with TRBD1 matching 7 bases. CDR1 and CDR2 (germline): LNHNV, YYDKDF (reference sequence). The ends lost 3 bases at V and 3 bases at J; junction bases unmatched: 13. CDR3 size: 17 residues. The entire variable domain, with the rest obtained from reference TRBV15 and TRBJ1-2, is as follows: DAMVIQNPRYQVTQFGKPVTLSCSQTLNHNVMYWYQQKSSQAPKLLFHYYDKDFNNEADTPDNFQSRRPNTSFCFLDIRSPGLGDTAMYLCATSSWISDRSYYGYTFGSGTRLTVV.

This chain links TRBV27 with TRBJ2-1; TRBD2 matches 10 bases. CDR1 is MNHEY, CDR2 SMNVEV, per germline (reference sequence). The CDR3 has 15 residues. Losses at the gene ends were 8 bases for V and 7 bases for J; bases not matched to a gene: 11. CDR3 loop: CASGLAGGRGNEQFF. CDR3 DNA: TGTGCCAGCGGATTAGCGGGAGGCCGTGGGAATGAGCAGTTCTTC.

The chain couples TRBV27 to TRBJ1-2; the D is unclear. CDR1 and CDR2 (germline): MNHEY, SMNVEV (reference sequence). The CDR3 runs to 15 residues. V lost 5 bases to trimming and J lost 1 base, with 14 bases between them. The CDR3 loop reads CASSHIVGSNYGYTF. The CDR3 DNA sequence: TGTGCCAGCAGTCACATCGTGGGCAGTAACTATGGCTACACCTTC.